This is a list of T cell receptor beta chains from one sample in a study of the immune and genomic landscape of osteosarcoma. Measured with immunoSEQ multiplex PCR; TCRdb has only the in-frame clones, and not every one. The table records under 11,000 clones, about two thirds of them present only once. The sequenced sample was osteosarcoma tumor tissue from the lung. These TCRs come from a human donor with osteosarcoma. Each CDR3 is given with its conserved first and last residue.

V,J,CDR3
TRBV6-1,TRBJ2-7,CASSEALAASGYEQYF
TRBV27,TRBJ2-2,CASSGTSGVSTGELFF
TRBV21-1,TRBJ2-5,CASSKVDF
TRBV5-1,TRBJ2-5,CASSFLGLTETQYF
TRBV2,TRBJ1-5,CASRFYEDQPQHF
TRBV6-5,TRBJ1-1,CASSSPGGGNTEAFF
TRBV27,TRBJ2-7,CASTMSGGPGVEQYF
TRBV7-1,TRBJ1-2,CASSSPGTAERIHGYTF
TRBV6-5,TRBJ2-2,CASSYKVIAGTGELFF
TRBV6-1,TRBJ2-1,CASSEQPYNEQFF
TRBV28,TRBJ2-3,CASSFLAGVADTQYF
TRBV18,TRBJ2-3,CASSEEGRADTQYF
TRBV6-5,TRBJ2-2,CASTRGGHLTGELFF
TRBV6-5,TRBJ1-6,CASSYQASQISPLHF
TRBV6-5,TRBJ2-7,CASTAENGDEQYF
TRBV30,TRBJ1-5,CAWTTGRNQPQHF
TRBV10-2,TRBJ2-7,CASGYEQYF
TRBV5-6,TRBJ1-4,CASSRTMGDRRLEKLFF
TRBV7-9,TRBJ1-1,CASSAQGSVTEAFF
TRBV4-1,TRBJ2-2,CASSQASGANTGELFF
TRBV6-5,TRBJ1-5,CASRKTGRNQPQHF
TRBV6-5,TRBJ1-1,CASSYSRGGTEAFF
TRBV19,TRBJ2-1,CASSANRGPYNEQFF
TRBV4-1,TRBJ2-7,CASSQDKGYREQYF
TRBV7-8,TRBJ2-3,CASSPQPHPVVTDTQYF
TRBV19,TRBJ2-5,CASSAWTGGAETQYF
TRBV19,TRBJ1-5,CASSPGGGLGGRYSNQPQHF
TRBV6-5,TRBJ1-2,CASSYSIRGGWGYTF
TRBV4-2,TRBJ2-1,CASSQGGSGSPFF
TRBV28,TRBJ1-1,CASSLWDKNTEAFF
TRBV5-8,TRBJ2-3,CASSYPGQTTDTQYF
TRBV7-9,TRBJ1-5,CASSLETGGNQPQHF
TRBV29-1,TRBJ1-1,CSVSQGWGMNTEAFF
TRBV29-1,TRBJ2-7,CSVGPGAGYEQYF
TRBV7-3,TRBJ1-2,CASSLNRVLGYTF
TRBV6-1,TRBJ1-5,CASRKTGRNQPQHF
TRBV5-3,TRBJ1-2,CASRPQGDYGYTF
TRBV6-1,TRBJ2-7,CASSGVKREGSEQYF
TRBV9,TRBJ1-4,CASTQGANEKLFF
TRBV28,TRBJ2-7,CASSLSGVSEQYF
TRBV13,TRBJ2-1,CASSFQGAGEQFF
TRBV4-1,TRBJ1-5,CASSQGLGQPQHF
TRBV6-4,TRBJ2-2,CASTSGSTGELFF
TRBV7-9,TRBJ2-5,CASSGEVAGLQETQYF
TRBV29-1,TRBJ2-1,CSVATGDEQFF
TRBV10-1,TRBJ2-7,CASSESRVGRLVYEQYF
TRBV7-3,TRBJ2-1,CASSLRGRAEQFF
TRBV28,TRBJ1-5,CASRDTVNQPQHF
TRBV5-1,TRBJ1-5,CASSLAGLSSQPQHF
TRBV5-6,TRBJ2-3,CASNGPQRETVDTQYF
TRBV9,TRBJ1-4,CASSVAGGTVEKLFF
TRBV7-9,TRBJ2-1,CASSLSWAEQFF
TRBV5-4,TRBJ2-5,CASSLSAGRKTQYF
TRBV7-9,TRBJ2-1,CASSLSRFGGVEQFF
TRBV6-1,TRBJ1-6,CATNGGESSPLHF